The present T cell receptor (beta chain) was sequenced within a study of graft-versus-host responses after intestinal transplantation. Looked up from germline, CDR1 is SGHKS and CDR2 is YYEKEE (reference sequence). J lost 2 bases, V lost 5 bases, and 2 bases had no gene match. The CDR3 contains 15 residues. Assay used: immunoSEQ multiplex PCR; TCRdb lists only in-frame clones, some missing. This sample has roughly 93,000 clones, with over 80% found just once. Of note for this clone: Its specificity is not known.

Source: unstimulated CD8+ T cells sorted from spleen or lymph node cells, taken before intestinal transplant. The sequence derives from a human donor who received an intestinal transplant. The gene calls are TRBV5-5 and TRBJ2-6; 9 bases are shared with TRBD2. The CDR3 DNA is TGTGCCAGCAGTCGGACTAGCGCTGGGGCCAACGTCCTGACTTTC. It is translated as CASSRTSAGANVLTF.